These T cell receptor beta chains were read from a single sample in a study of early T cells in non-severe SARS-CoV-2 infection. MiXCR was run by TCRdb on the 5' RACE reads, yielding one entry per CDR3 protein. This table has around 50,000 distinct CDR3 sequences, 5.5% to 7.5% appearing once. Sequenced input: whole blood. These receptors were taken from an adult who was a healthcare worker with PCR-confirmed SARS-CoV-2 infection or an uninfected control (not recorded which). The CDR3 runs from the conserved cysteine through the conserved F or W. D genes are given only for firm matches. Not all rows give a size; the values are once, few, many and, for expanded clones, a class.

>TRBV7-9|TRBJ2-3|many|TRBD2
TGTGCCAGCAGCGGGAGGACTAGAGTATCGGGAGATACGCAGTATTTT
CASSGRTRVSGDTQYF
>TRBV7-6|TRBJ2-1|many|.
TGTGCCAGCAGCTTAGCGCGCAATGAGCAGTTCTTC
CASSLARNEQFF
>TRBV18|TRBJ2-7|.|.
TGTGCCAGCTCTCCCGGGACTGACTACGAGCAGTACTTC
CASSPGTDYEQYF
>TRBV7-6|TRBJ2-1|.|.
TGTGCCAGCAGCTTTGGGCGGAATGAGCAGTTCTTC
CASSFGRNEQFF
>TRBV19|TRBJ2-7|.|.
TGTGCCAGTAGTATAGGTTTCAGCAACTACGAGCAGTACTTC
CASSIGFSNYEQYF
>TRBV19|TRBJ2-1|many|TRBD2
TGTGCCAGTAGTACGTCCATTAGCGGGGGGTCCTACAATGAGCAGTTCTTC
CASSTSISGGSYNEQFF
>TRBV6-2/TRBV6-3|TRBJ2-1|many|TRBD2
TGTGCCAGCAGTGACGGTGGGGGGGAGTTCTTC
CASSDGGGEFF
>TRBV18|TRBJ2-7|many|TRBD1
TGTGCCAGCTCACCACCGGGGCTAGCAGGGGGCGAGCAGTACTTC
CASSPPGLAGGEQYF
>TRBV20-1|TRBJ2-1|few|.
TGCAGTGCCGACACCTCCTCGGGGACGGCGAGCTCCTACAATGAGCAGTTCTTC
CSADTSSGTASSYNEQFF
>TRBV5-6|TRBJ2-6|.|.
TGTGCCAGCAGCTTCCTGGGCTCTGGGGCCAACGTCCTGACTTTC
CASSFLGSGANVLTF
>TRBV7-8|TRBJ2-3|many|.
TGTGCCAGCAAATCCTTCCTGGATACGCAGTATTTT
CASKSFLDTQYF
>TRBV12-3/TRBV12-4|TRBJ1-1|many|TRBD1
TGTGCCAGCAGCCTGGGACAGGGGATTGAAGCTTTCTTT
CASSLGQGIEAFF
>TRBV5-1|TRBJ2-1|.|.
TGCGCCAGCAGCACAGGCCGGGCACTAGGCAATGAGCAGTTCTTC
CASSTGRALGNEQFF
>TRBV5-8|TRBJ2-1|many|.
TGTGCCAGCAGCTTGGAGGGTAGCGGTTCCTACAATGAGCAGTTCTTC
CASSLEGSGSYNEQFF
>TRBV6-2/TRBV6-3|TRBJ2-7|few|.
TGTGCCAGCAGTTATACGGCCCTAGACCGTCGGGGCTCCTACGAGCAGTACTTC
CASSYTALDRRGSYEQYF
>TRBV12-3/TRBV12-4|TRBJ2-3|many|TRBD2
TGTGCCAGCAGTTTAGGCGGGGGGGCCGACACAGATACGCAGTATTTT
CASSLGGGADTDTQYF
>TRBV5-1|TRBJ1-3|many|.
TGCGCCAGCAGCTTTGTATCGGGATCTGGAAACACCATATATTTT
CASSFVSGSGNTIYF
>TRBV2|TRBJ2-1|many|TRBD2
TGTGCCAGCAGTGACCCGACTAGCGGGGATTCTAGGCTGTTCTTC
CASSDPTSGDSRLFF
>TRBV24-1|TRBJ1-1|few|.
TGTGCCACCAGTGATTTTGTCACTGAAGCTTTCTTT
CATSDFVTEAFF
>TRBV29-1|TRBJ2-2|many|.
TGCAGCGCTCTACTAGCACCCGGGGAGCTGTTTTTT
CSALLAPGELFF
>TRBV12-2|TRBJ1-1|many|.
TGTGCAAGTCGCTTAGTGGTGATGACAGGGGTGGCTGAAGCTTTCTTT
CASRLVVMTGVAEAFF
>TRBV2|TRBJ2-7|many|.
TGTGCCAGCATGGCAGGGACGTCCTACGAGCAGTACTTC
CASMAGTSYEQYF
>TRBV18|TRBJ1-4|many|.
TGTGCCAGCTCACCACCGAGGACAGATTTTGCAACTAATGAAAAACTGTTTTTT
CASSPPRTDFATNEKLFF
>TRBV12-5|TRBJ2-7|many|.
TGTGCTAGTGGTTCGGGCATGTACGAGCAGTACTTC
CASGSGMYEQYF
>TRBV12-3/TRBV12-4|TRBJ1-4|few|TRBD1
TGTGCCAGCAGTCGGAATCCGACAGGGGGTAATGAAAAACTGTTTTTT
CASSRNPTGGNEKLFF
>TRBV4-1|TRBJ1-5|.|.
TGCGCCAGCAGCCAAGATGAACGTCAGCCCCAGCATTTT
CASSQDERQPQHF
>TRBV18|TRBJ2-3|few|TRBD1
TGTGCCAGCTCACCAGACGGGACAGGGTTATCTACAGATACGCAGTATTTT
CASSPDGTGLSTDTQYF
>TRBV7-6|TRBJ2-2|many|.
TGTGCCAGCAACTTAGCCTGGGCTAGCTCTTCTACCGGGGAGCTGTTTTTT
CASNLAWASSSTGELFF
>TRBV11-3|TRBJ1-1|many|.
TGTGCCAGCAGCCCCAAAGACAGGTTGTTTATCGGCACTGAAGCTTTCTTT
CASSPKDRLFIGTEAFF
>TRBV5-4|TRBJ2-4|many|.
TGTGCCAGCAGCTTGGCTAGGGTCCCGGGTGACATTCAGTACTTC
CASSLARVPGDIQYF
>TRBV7-2|TRBJ1-4|.|.
TGTGCCAGCAGCTTATGCTATAGGGAAAGTGAAAAACTGTTTTTT
CASSLCYRESEKLFF
>TRBV29-1|TRBJ2-4|many|TRBD1
TGCAGCGTTGTCCGATCTACAGGGGTGAACATTCAGTACTTC
CSVVRSTGVNIQYF
>TRBV20-1|TRBJ2-5|many|.
TGCAGTGCTAGAGATCAGGGGGAGACCCAGTACTTC
CSARDQGETQYF
>TRBV28|TRBJ1-1|many|TRBD1
TGTGCCAGCAGTCGCACAGGGGGCGCTGGGACTGAAGCTTTCTTT
CASSRTGGAGTEAFF
>TRBV10-2|TRBJ1-4|.|TRBD1
TGCGCCAGCAGGACAGGGGGCGGGGAAAAACTGTTTTTT
CASRTGGGEKLFF
>TRBV29-1|TRBJ2-2|.|.
TGCAGCGTTATCCCCGGGGGCAACACCGGGGAGCTGTTTTTT
CSVIPGGNTGELFF
>TRBV11-2|TRBJ1-6|many|.
TGTGCCAGCAGCCTCCCGGAGTTCTATAATTCACCCCTCCACTTT
CASSLPEFYNSPLHF
>TRBV11-1|TRBJ2-3|many|.
TGTGCCAGCAGCTTCGATTTATCCACAGATACGCAGTATTTT
CASSFDLSTDTQYF
>TRBV14|TRBJ1-1|many|.
TGTGCCAGCAGCCTCAGCCTGAACACTGAAGCTTTCTTT
CASSLSLNTEAFF
>TRBV24-1|TRBJ1-3|.|.
TGTGCCACCAGTGATGCGCACCCTGGAAACACCATATATTTT
CATSDAHPGNTIYF
>TRBV6-4|TRBJ2-1|many|.
TGTGCCAGCAGTGACGTGGGGGCCTCTTACAATGAGCAGTTCTTC
CASSDVGASYNEQFF
>TRBV2|TRBJ1-2|many|.
TGTGCCAGCAGTGTGGACAGCATCTATGGCTACACCTTC
CASSVDSIYGYTF
>TRBV28|TRBJ1-2|many|.
TGTGCCAGCAGTTTATCAAGGAAAGGAGTCTATGGCTACACCTTC
CASSLSRKGVYGYTF
>TRBV6-2/TRBV6-3|TRBJ1-5|many|TRBD1
TGTGCCAGCAGTTACGAGGTGAGGGACAGGGATCAGCCCCAGCATTTT
CASSYEVRDRDQPQHF
>TRBV29-1|TRBJ2-7|many|TRBD1
TGCAGCGTTGGGGGCCGGGACAGGGGGCTCCACGAGCAGTACTTC
CSVGGRDRGLHEQYF
>TRBV6-5|TRBJ1-2|.|.
TGTGCCAGCAGTATCTTACAGGGCTATGGCTACACCTTC
CASSILQGYGYTF
>TRBV10-2|TRBJ2-5|.|TRBD2
TGCGCCAGCAGCGATCCGGGACTAGCGGTTGAGACCCAGTACTTC
CASSDPGLAVETQYF
>TRBV4-3|TRBJ2-5|.|.
TGCGCCAGCAGCCAAATAGGGGGGAACCAAGAGACCCAGTACTTC
CASSQIGGNQETQYF
>TRBV11-2|TRBJ2-7|many|.
TGTGCCAGCAGCTCTGTTAGAGACCCAAGCTCCTACGAGCAGTACTTC
CASSSVRDPSSYEQYF
>TRBV29-1|TRBJ1-1|many|.
TGCAGCGTTGCCAGCGCTAACACTGAAGCTTTCTTT
CSVASANTEAFF
>TRBV28|TRBJ1-2|few|.
TGTGCCAGCAGCCTTTCTGGGGTCTCTTTCGAAGTCGGCTATGGCTACACCTTC
CASSLSGVSFEVGYGYTF